Included here is one T cell receptor (beta chain) sequence, with context. Its antigen remains unknown. J lost 5 bases, V lost 2 bases, and 4 bases had no gene match. The CDR3 is 16 residues long. CDR1 and CDR2 (germline): SGHVS, FQNEAQ. This sample was included in a study of T cell responses to AZD1222 COVID-19 vaccine. Study summary: It was second doses at about 4 or about 12 weeks that were pooled. Study-wide results and limits: Spike-specific TCRs gained breadth and depth after people received two AZD1222 doses.

Clones were sequenced by immunoSEQ multiplex PCR, and TCRdb holds only the in-frame ones, with some missing. This table holds about 100,000 clones, 85% to 90% found once. This receptor was taken from an adult in good health. V is TRBV7-8 and J is TRBJ1-6, with TRBD1 matching 9 bases. This specimen consisted of peripheral blood, obtained on day 0 of AZD1222 vaccination. The CDR3 nucleotides read TGTGCCAGCAGCTTATCGGGACAGGGAAATAATTCACCCCTCCACTTT. It is translated as CASSLSGQGNNSPLHF. Variable domain in full (rest from reference TRBV7-8 and TRBJ1-6): GAGVSQSPRYKVAKRGQDVALRCDPISGHVSLFWYQQALGQGPEFLTYFQNEAQLDKSGLPSDRFFAERPEGSVSTLKIQRTQQEDSAVYLCASSLSGQGNNSPLHFGNGTRLTVT.